The 17 T cell receptor beta chains listed next were all sequenced from one sample in a study of cytomegalovirus exposure and HLA in healthy donors. The repertoire was sequenced with immunoSEQ multiplex PCR; TCRdb's copy has only in-frame clones and lacks some. The profile covers a few hundred thousand clones, with approximately 86% appearing a single time and roughly 0.96% taken by the ten largest. What was sequenced was PBMCs. Receptors were obtained from a man aged 25 to 45 in good health and CMV-seronegative.

For this clone: One junction end does not reproduce the germline sequence, and a read error may be involved. V and J are TRBV4-1 and TRBJ1-5; the match to TRBD1 covers 7 bases. The CDR3 covers 16 residues. Germline V gives CDR1 MGHRA, CDR2 YSYEKL. CDR3 region: CTSSQLLTGKRQPQHF. CDR3 DNA sequence: TGCACCAGCAGCCAACTCCTGACAGGGAAAAGGCAGCCCCAGCATTTT.

The rearrangement links TRBV6-5 to TRBJ1-1, with 7 bases fitting TRBD1. The CDR3 is 16 residues long. With V trimmed by 4 bases and J by 5 bases, 13 bases remained unmatched. Germline V gives CDR1 MNHEY, CDR2 SVGAGI. The CDR3 loop is CASSSLRGGAGTEAFF. Written as DNA, the CDR3 is TGTGCCAGCAGTTCGCTCCGAGGGGGCGCGGGGACTGAAGCTTTCTTT.

The rearrangement uses TRBV7-9 and TRBJ2-4, with 7 bases lining up with TRBD2. The V gene end was trimmed by 5 bases and the J gene end by 0 bases; junction bases not matched to a gene: 7. Germline CDR1 is SEHNR and CDR2 is FQNEAQ (reference sequence). The CDR3 runs 16 residues. CDR3 in amino acids: CASSHPGGEAKNIQYF. The CDR3 DNA follows: TGTGCCAGCAGCCACCCGGGAGGAGAAGCCAAAAACATTCAGTACTTC.

This clone has just one count. The chain uses TRBV30 and TRBJ1-2; D unresolved. The CDR3 is made up of 13 amino acids. CDR1 is GTSNPN and CDR2 is SVGIG in the germline V gene (reference sequence). Trimming cost V 6 bases and J 4 bases, with 15 bases left between them. CDR3 amino acids: CACASSRGYGYTF. Written as DNA, the CDR3 is TGTGCCTGTGCGTCATCACGGGGCTATGGCTACACCTTC.

The gene calls are TRBV19 and TRBJ1-2; no firm D call. The V end lost 1 base, the J end lost 1 base, and 10 bases lay between the germline ends. Germline assignment: CDR1 LNHDA and CDR2 SQIVND (reference sequence). The CDR3 totals 15 residues. Here the CDR3 reads CASSIAPSHNYGYTF. DNA for the CDR3: TGTGCCAGTAGTATAGCACCCAGTCATAACTATGGCTACACCTTC.

V usage is TRBV4-2 and J usage is TRBJ2-3; D call uncertain. The germline CDR1 and CDR2 sequences are LGHNA and YNFKEQ. V lost 0 bases, J lost 6 bases, and 7 bases lay in between. CDR3 length: 13 amino acids. This chain's CDR3 is CASSQDSTDTQYF. Here the CDR3 DNA reads TGTGCCAGCAGCCAAGATAGTACGGATACGCAGTATTTT.

V is TRBV6-6 and J is TRBJ2-7; maybe TRBD1 (5 bases). The V gene's germline CDR1 is MNHNY and CDR2 SVGAGI (reference sequence). This CDR3 is 14 amino acids long. With 0 bases removed from V and 3 bases from J, the gap between germline ends came to 9 bases. The CDR3 is CASSYSDKNYEQYF. DNA for the CDR3: TGTGCCAGCAGTTACTCGGACAAAAACTACGAGCAGTACTTC.

The rearrangement links TRBV7-9 to TRBJ2-7; 8 positions agree with TRBD2. CDR3 length: 15 residues. V lost 5 bases and J lost 0; bases outside the gene matches: 6. Germline CDR1 and CDR2: SEHNR and FQNEAQ (reference sequence). The CDR3 nucleotides read TGTGCCAGCAGCCCTTTGGCGGGGGGCTCCTACGAGCAGTACTTC. Translated, it gives CASSPLAGGSYEQYF.

With respect to this clone: A read error is possible here, since a much larger clone lies one base away. The chain joins TRBV7-2 to TRBJ2-3; tentative D call: TRBD1 (6 bases). Trimming took off 2 bases at V and 3 bases at J, with 6 bases between the two ends. The CDR3 is made up of 13 amino acids. In germline, CDR1 is SGHTA, CDR2 FQGNSA. The CDR3 protein is CASSLQGTDTQYF. For the CDR3, the DNA is TGTGCCAGCAGCTTACAGGGGACAGATACGCAGTATTTT.

This clone has a single count. The chain recombines TRBV21-1 with TRBJ2-1; the table assigns TRBD1, which was not confirmed against the DNA. TRBV21-1 is reported as a pseudogene. The CDR3 is 19 amino acids. This chain's CDR3 is CASGKTGVIPTSTYNEQFF. CDR3 coding DNA: TGTGCCAGCGGGAAAACAGGGGTCATACCTACAAGTACCTACAATGAGCAGTTCTTC.

This clone was observed a single time. V and J are TRBV9 and TRBJ2-7; TRBD2 might be the D (5 bases). This CDR3 is built from 14 residues. V dropped 1 base and J dropped 4 bases, with 12 bases sitting between them. The germline V gene encodes CDR1 SGDLS and CDR2 YYNGEE. Written as DNA, the CDR3 is TGTGCCAGCAGCGTAATCGATTCGGGGTACGAGCAGTACTTC. It yields the protein CASSVIDSGYEQYF.

This chain links TRBV5-1 with TRBJ2-7; 7 bases align to TRBD1. In germline, CDR1 is SGHRS, CDR2 YFSETQ. The CDR3 is 16 amino acids. Trimming removed 0 bases from V and 0 bases from J; junction bases left unmatched: 6. CDR3 protein: CASSLVSGGNSYEQYF. In DNA form, the CDR3 reads TGCGCCAGCAGCTTGGTGTCAGGGGGAAACTCCTACGAGCAGTACTTC.

This chain links TRBV11-2 with TRBJ2-1; 8 bases map to TRBD1. With V trimmed by 4 bases and J by 7 bases, 3 bases remained unmatched. The CDR3 has 13 residues. CDR1 and CDR2 from the germline V gene are SGHAT and FQNNGV. The CDR3 here is CASSYTGGNEQFF. CDR3 nucleotides: TGTGCCAGCAGCTATACAGGGGGAAATGAGCAGTTCTTC.

The rearrangement uses TRBV5-1 and TRBJ2-7; 9 nucleotides line up with TRBD1. Germline trimming cut 5 bases from V and 5 bases from J; bases unmatched to any gene: 8. The CDR3 sequence is 14 residues long. The germline V gene has CDR1 SGHRS and CDR2 YFSETQ. The CDR3 spells CASRDGQGINEQYF. CDR3 nucleotide sequence: TGCGCCAGCAGGGATGGACAGGGGATCAACGAGCAGTACTTC.

V is TRBV7-2 and J is TRBJ2-2; 10 bases line up with TRBD1. J was trimmed by 4 bases and V by 0 bases; bases with no gene match: 5. CDR3 size: 17 residues. Germline values: CDR1 SGHTA, CDR2 FQGNSA. The CDR3 reads CASSLAPDRGRTGELFF. In DNA form, the CDR3 reads TGTGCCAGCAGCTTAGCTCCAGACAGGGGGCGCACCGGGGAGCTGTTTTTT.

V gene TRBV5-1 combines with J gene TRBJ1-3, with D possibly TRBD1 on 5 matching bases. The CDR3 runs 14 residues. Germline V gene lookup returns CDR1 SGHRS and CDR2 YFSETQ. V was clipped by 4 bases and J by 1 base, with 9 bases between them. In nucleotides, the CDR3 is TGCGCCAGCAGCCCCCCAGGGTCTGGAAACACCATATATTTT. This encodes CASSPPGSGNTIYF.

This rearrangement joins TRBV11-3 to TRBJ1-3; TRBD1 matches 8 bases. The CDR3 runs to 14 residues. The J segment lost 3 bases and the V segment lost 5 bases, leaving 3 bases of the junction unmatched. From germline, CDR1 is SGHNT and CDR2 YENEEA. This chain's CDR3 is CASSQGTGGNTIYF. DNA of the CDR3: TGTGCCAGCAGCCAAGGGACAGGTGGAAACACCATATATTTT. Using reference TRBV11-3 and TRBJ1-3 for the parts outside the CDR3, the full variable domain is EAGVVQSPRYKIIEKKQPVAFWCNPISGHNTLYWYLQNLGQGPELLIRYENEEAVDDSQLPKDRFSAERLKGVDSTLKIQPAELGDSAVYLCASSQGTGGNTIYFGEGSWLTVV.